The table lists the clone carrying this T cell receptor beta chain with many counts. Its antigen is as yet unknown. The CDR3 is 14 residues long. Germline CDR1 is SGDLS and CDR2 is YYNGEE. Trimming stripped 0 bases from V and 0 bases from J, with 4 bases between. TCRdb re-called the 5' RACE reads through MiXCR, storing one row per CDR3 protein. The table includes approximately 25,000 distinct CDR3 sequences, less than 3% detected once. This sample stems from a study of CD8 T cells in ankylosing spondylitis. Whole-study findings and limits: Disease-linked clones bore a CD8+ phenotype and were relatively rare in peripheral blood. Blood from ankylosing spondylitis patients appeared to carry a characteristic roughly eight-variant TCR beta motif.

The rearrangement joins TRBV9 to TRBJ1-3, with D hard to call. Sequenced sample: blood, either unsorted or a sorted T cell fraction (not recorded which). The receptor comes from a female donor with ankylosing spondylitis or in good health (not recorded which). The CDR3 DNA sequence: TGTGCCAGCAGCGTAGAAAGCTCTGGAAACACCATATATTTT. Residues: CASSVESSGNTIYF.